Here is one T cell receptor (beta chain) with its context. This sample was included in a study of blood T cell repertoires in COVID-19. About the study: Researchers got acute and convalescent COVID-19 samples from the United States, Italy and Spain. Nucleic acid was either cDNA or gDNA, and it came from T cells, B-cell-depleted T cells, or PBMCs.

The data were produced by immunoSEQ multiplex PCR, yet TCRdb's version contains in-frame clones alone and is incomplete. The table lists roughly 250,000 clones, approximately 83% of them singletons. This CDR3 spans 16 amino acids. Per germline, CDR1 MGHRA and CDR2 YSYEKL. Unmatched junction bases numbered 11, after V lost 3 bases and J lost 7 bases. Participant ages covered roughly 18 to 89 years across about 25 US areas. Cohort 3 donors counted as recovered after two negative PCRs, clearance, or resolved symptoms. The source material was PBMCs or T cells enriched from blood (not recorded which). The receptor's source is a woman between 50 and 59 years old who had recovered from COVID-19. This chain links TRBV4-1 with TRBJ2-7, with 11 bases lining up with TRBD2. CDR3 loop: CASSHLLTSGIREQYF. The CDR3 DNA follows: TGCGCCAGCAGCCACTTATTGACTAGCGGGATTCGGGAGCAGTACTTC.